This T cell receptor beta chain originates from a study of esophageal squamous cell carcinoma under preoperative chemotherapy. The CDR3 runs 15 residues. Germline-derived CDR1 and CDR2 are SGHTA and FQGTGA. TCRdb recomputed calls from the PCR reads with MiXCR, one row per CDR3 protein. The sample holds some 18,000 distinct CDR3 sequences, about 43% seen once. On this clonotype itself: An end of the junction does not agree with germline; a read error may underlie this.

Time point noted: after preoperative PTX-NDP chemotherapy. This TCR was recovered from a human donor with esophageal squamous cell carcinoma. The donor label of this sample is uncertain. V gene TRBV7-3 combines with J gene TRBJ2-3; a possible D gene is TRBD2 (6 bases). This material was acquired from a patient given preoperative chemotherapy. This CDR3 reads CASSAGSWAIDTQYF. CDR3 coding DNA: TGTGCCAGCAGCGCGGGGAGCTGGGCCATAGATACGCAGTATTTC.